A selection of T cell receptor beta chains follows, all from one sample in a study of identical twins. Via MiXCR, TCRdb re-called the 5' RACE reads, giving one row per CDR3 protein. The table shows 500,000 to 550,000 distinct CDR3 sequences, with around 20% occurring only once. The same specimen was also included in a second study, on T cells expressing NK-cell markers.

The sample taken for sequencing was CD4+ T cells sorted from blood. All receptors come from a woman aged 18-30 years in good health. CDR3s include the opening cysteine and the closing phenylalanine or tryptophan. A D gene is named only where the DNA matches it firmly. Size values are once, few and many counts, or a class for expanded clones, and some rows have none.

abundance: few; d_gene: NA; j_gene: TRBJ1-1; v_gene: TRBV5-5; CDR3nt: TGTGCCAGCAGCTCATCCCTCCGACAGCGGACTGAAGCTTTCTTT; CDR3aa: CASSSSLRQRTEAFF
abundance: NA; d_gene: TRBD1; j_gene: TRBJ2-1; v_gene: TRBV5-1; CDR3nt: TGCGCCAGCAGCTTCGACAGGGGATGGGATGAGCAGTTCTTC; CDR3aa: CASSFDRGWDEQFF
abundance: NA; d_gene: TRBD1; j_gene: TRBJ1-2; v_gene: TRBV5-6; CDR3nt: TGTGCCAGCAGCCCCCCCGACAGGGGCGCCTATGGCTACACCTTC; CDR3aa: CASSPPDRGAYGYTF
abundance: NA; d_gene: TRBD2; j_gene: TRBJ2-2; v_gene: TRBV12-3/TRBV12-4; CDR3nt: TGTGCCAGCAGTCGCCGACCGCGGGAGGGGGCCGGGGAGCTGTTTTTT; CDR3aa: CASSRRPREGAGELFF
abundance: NA; d_gene: NA; j_gene: TRBJ1-6; v_gene: TRBV20-1; CDR3nt: TGCAGTGCAAAGAGCGGCTATTCACCCCTCCACTTT; CDR3aa: CSAKSGYSPLHF
abundance: NA; d_gene: TRBD2; j_gene: TRBJ2-1; v_gene: TRBV20-1; CDR3nt: TGCAGTGCTAGGTCGGCTAGCGGGGGGTTTGAGCAGTTCTTC; CDR3aa: CSARSASGGFEQFF
abundance: NA; d_gene: NA; j_gene: TRBJ2-3; v_gene: TRBV5-1; CDR3nt: TGCGCCAGCAGCTTGGGGGCCGGATACAGCACAGATACGCAGTATTTT; CDR3aa: CASSLGAGYSTDTQYF
abundance: NA; d_gene: NA; j_gene: TRBJ2-5; v_gene: TRBV5-1; CDR3nt: TGCGCCAGCAGCGTCGGACAGAAACAAGAGACCCAGTACTTC; CDR3aa: CASSVGQKQETQYF
abundance: few; d_gene: NA; j_gene: TRBJ1-3; v_gene: TRBV5-8; CDR3nt: TGTGCCAGCAGCTTGGCCACGGCCATATATTTT; CDR3aa: CASSLATAIYF
abundance: many; d_gene: NA; j_gene: TRBJ2-7; v_gene: TRBV6-5; CDR3nt: TGTGCCAGCAGTTACTCGGGGGGCGAGCAGTACTTC; CDR3aa: CASSYSGGEQYF
abundance: few; d_gene: NA; j_gene: TRBJ2-7; v_gene: TRBV6-1; CDR3nt: TGTGCCAGCAGGCCCCACGACTATAGCTCCTACGAGCAGTACTTC; CDR3aa: CASRPHDYSSYEQYF
abundance: few; d_gene: NA; j_gene: TRBJ2-1; v_gene: TRBV6-5; CDR3nt: TGTGCCAGCAGTTACCGATTCCCGGGACGGAATGACAATGAGCAGTTCTTC; CDR3aa: CASSYRFPGRNDNEQFF
abundance: NA; d_gene: TRBD2; j_gene: TRBJ2-5; v_gene: TRBV12-3/TRBV12-4; CDR3nt: TGTGCCAGCAGTACAGGACCCGGGACTAGCGGACGTATTTTTGGGACCCAGTACTTC; CDR3aa: CASSTGPGTSGRIFGTQYF
abundance: NA; d_gene: TRBD1; j_gene: TRBJ1-1; v_gene: TRBV15; CDR3nt: TGTGCCACCAGCAAACAGGGGGCGTTGTTTTTT; CDR3aa: CATSKQGALFF
abundance: few; d_gene: NA; j_gene: TRBJ1-4; v_gene: TRBV7-9; CDR3nt: TGTGCCAGCAGCTTAACTTCTTTAGGAGTTAATGAAAAACTGTTTTTT; CDR3aa: CASSLTSLGVNEKLFF
abundance: few; d_gene: NA; j_gene: TRBJ2-5; v_gene: TRBV20-1; CDR3nt: TGCAGTGCTAGGAGTACCAGTCAAGAGACCCAGTACTTC; CDR3aa: CSARSTSQETQYF
abundance: few; d_gene: NA; j_gene: TRBJ2-7; v_gene: TRBV12-3/TRBV12-4; CDR3nt: TGTGCCAGCAGTTTACATAGCGACCGTTCCTACGAGCAGTACTTC; CDR3aa: CASSLHSDRSYEQYF
abundance: few; d_gene: NA; j_gene: TRBJ2-7; v_gene: TRBV6-1; CDR3nt: TGTGCCAGCTTCGACCCATCCCGGGCCACCTACGAGCAGTACTTC; CDR3aa: CASFDPSRATYEQYF
abundance: many; d_gene: NA; j_gene: TRBJ1-4; v_gene: TRBV3-1; CDR3nt: TGTGCCAGCAGCCTGTTTGGACAGCATAATGAAAAACTGTTTTTT; CDR3aa: CASSLFGQHNEKLFF
abundance: few; d_gene: NA; j_gene: TRBJ2-3; v_gene: TRBV7-2; CDR3nt: TGTGCCAGCATTCAAACGGGCTTGTGGAATACGCAGTATTTT; CDR3aa: CASIQTGLWNTQYF
abundance: once; d_gene: NA; j_gene: TRBJ2-7; v_gene: TRBV7-8; CDR3nt: TGTGCCAGCAGCTTAGCGCTGGGGCCCGAGCAGTACTTC; CDR3aa: CASSLALGPEQYF
abundance: few; d_gene: NA; j_gene: TRBJ2-1; v_gene: TRBV15; CDR3nt: TGTGCCACCAGCAGGTTGGTGGGAGTAGGCTATGAGCAGTTCTTC; CDR3aa: CATSRLVGVGYEQFF
abundance: NA; d_gene: NA; j_gene: TRBJ1-1; v_gene: TRBV12-3/TRBV12-4; CDR3nt: TGTGCCAGCAGTTTAGCGTGGGGGTTGGGCACTGAAGCTTTCTTT; CDR3aa: CASSLAWGLGTEAFF
abundance: NA; d_gene: NA; j_gene: TRBJ2-3; v_gene: TRBV19; CDR3nt: TGTGCCAGTAGTATACAGCGGTTCACAGATACGCAGTATTTT; CDR3aa: CASSIQRFTDTQYF
abundance: NA; d_gene: NA; j_gene: TRBJ2-6; v_gene: TRBV5-1; CDR3nt: TGCGCCAGCAGGGTACAGGGTCATGGGGCCAACGTCCTGACTTTC; CDR3aa: CASRVQGHGANVLTF
abundance: NA; d_gene: TRBD1; j_gene: TRBJ1-6; v_gene: TRBV3-1; CDR3nt: TGTGCCAGCAGCCGGACAGGGTTGGACTCACCCCTCCACTTT; CDR3aa: CASSRTGLDSPLHF
abundance: NA; d_gene: NA; j_gene: TRBJ2-3; v_gene: TRBV5-1; CDR3nt: TGCGCCAGCAGCTTCCGGCCAAGCACAGATACGCAGTATTTT; CDR3aa: CASSFRPSTDTQYF
abundance: few; d_gene: NA; j_gene: TRBJ2-5; v_gene: TRBV6-6; CDR3nt: TGTGCCAGCAGGCGGTACGAGGAGACCCAGTACTTC; CDR3aa: CASRRYEETQYF
abundance: NA; d_gene: NA; j_gene: TRBJ2-4; v_gene: TRBV21-1; CDR3nt: NA; CDR3aa: CASRPGTGKGWGKGNIQYF
abundance: few; d_gene: NA; j_gene: TRBJ2-3; v_gene: TRBV20-1; CDR3nt: TGCAGTGCTAGAGATAAGGGGCTGAGCACAGATACGCAGTATTTT; CDR3aa: CSARDKGLSTDTQYF
abundance: few; d_gene: NA; j_gene: TRBJ1-3; v_gene: TRBV5-5; CDR3nt: TGTGCCAGCAGCTTGGACTCTTTCTCTGGAAACACCATATATTTT; CDR3aa: CASSLDSFSGNTIYF
abundance: NA; d_gene: NA; j_gene: TRBJ2-7; v_gene: TRBV9; CDR3nt: TGTGCCAGCAGCGACGGGACCTTCCCCTACGAGCAGTACTTC; CDR3aa: CASSDGTFPYEQYF
abundance: few; d_gene: NA; j_gene: TRBJ2-2; v_gene: TRBV3-1; CDR3nt: TGTGCCAGCAGCCAGATTTCGAACACCGGGGAGCTGTTTTTT; CDR3aa: CASSQISNTGELFF
abundance: few; d_gene: TRBD1; j_gene: TRBJ1-2; v_gene: TRBV7-2; CDR3nt: TGTGCCAGCAGCCTCGGACAGGGGTTTAGAAGCTACACCTTC; CDR3aa: CASSLGQGFRSYTF
abundance: many; d_gene: TRBD1; j_gene: TRBJ2-7; v_gene: TRBV10-3; CDR3nt: TGTGCCATCAGCAGACAGGGGGCCGCCTACGAGCAGTACTTC; CDR3aa: CAISRQGAAYEQYF
abundance: NA; d_gene: NA; j_gene: TRBJ2-3; v_gene: TRBV7-9; CDR3nt: TGTGCCAGCAGCCTCAAGACTAGCACAGATACGCAGTATTTT; CDR3aa: CASSLKTSTDTQYF
abundance: few; d_gene: TRBD2; j_gene: TRBJ2-5; v_gene: TRBV4-3; CDR3nt: TGCGCCAGCAGCCAAGATACAGCGGGGCGTGACTATAGGGAGACCCAGTACTTC; CDR3aa: CASSQDTAGRDYRETQYF
abundance: NA; d_gene: NA; j_gene: TRBJ2-7; v_gene: TRBV6-6; CDR3nt: TGTGCCGGGTCCCGGGAAGGGTACGAGCAGTACTTC; CDR3aa: CAGSREGYEQYF
abundance: NA; d_gene: NA; j_gene: TRBJ1-1; v_gene: TRBV20-1; CDR3nt: TGCAGTGCTAGAGTGGGGCTAACGAACACTGAAGCTTTCTTT; CDR3aa: CSARVGLTNTEAFF
abundance: NA; d_gene: NA; j_gene: TRBJ2-1; v_gene: TRBV7-3; CDR3nt: TGTGCCAGCAGCTTAACGGGTCGTGGAGGTTACAATGAGCAGTTCTTC; CDR3aa: CASSLTGRGGYNEQFF
abundance: few; d_gene: NA; j_gene: TRBJ2-1; v_gene: TRBV20-1; CDR3nt: TGCAGTGCTAGAGCCTGGACTACTTTCAATGAGCAGTTCTTC; CDR3aa: CSARAWTTFNEQFF
abundance: NA; d_gene: NA; j_gene: TRBJ2-3; v_gene: TRBV3-1; CDR3nt: TGTGCCAGCAGCAAGAAGTCCAGGGCATCTGGCACAGATACGCAGTATTTT; CDR3aa: CASSKKSRASGTDTQYF
abundance: few; d_gene: NA; j_gene: TRBJ1-6; v_gene: TRBV30; CDR3nt: TGTGCCTGGAGTTCGGGGTCCCTCCACTTT; CDR3aa: CAWSSGSLHF
abundance: NA; d_gene: TRBD1; j_gene: TRBJ2-3; v_gene: TRBV7-9; CDR3nt: TGTGCCAGCAGCTTGCTACAGGGGGGAGCAGATACGCAGTATTTT; CDR3aa: CASSLLQGGADTQYF